The 2 T cell receptor beta chains in this list originate from one sample, sequenced in a study of T cells in women clearing cervical HPV infection (dated by TCRdb to the late 2010s). The method behind the library was the immunoSEQ multiplex PCR assay. What TCRdb holds here is the immuneACCESS table cut down to in-frame rearrangements. Part of the clones is not present; checked against another copy, under half of the missing clones reflect an unresolved V gene, and the others are unexplained. This sample's listing comprises approximately 21,000 clones. The ten largest make up 24% of the sample. Sequenced input: blood buffy coat. Receptors originate from a woman aged 18 to 75 with a cervical HPV16 infection that either progressed to CIN3+ or cleared (not recorded which).

On this clone: The sequenced fragment ends 3 residues before the CDR3 boundary, so the rest is inferred from the germline J gene. The V call is TRBV20-1, the J call TRBJ2-7, with 8 bases identical to TRBD1. After removal of 2 bases from V and 2 bases from J, the junction contained 8 bases not matched to a gene. Germline V gives CDR1 DFQATT, CDR2 SNEGSKA (reference sequence). This CDR3 is 15 amino acids long. CDR3 residues: CSARSLTGGPYEQYF. The part of the CDR3 DNA that was read is TGCAGTGCTAGAAGTCTTACAGGGGGACCCTACGAG.

A note on this clone: The read falls 3 residues short of the CDR3 end, and the missing part is taken from the germline J gene. The gene calls are TRBV5-1 and TRBJ1-4, with a tentative D call TRBD1 (5 bases). The length of the CDR3 is 15 residues. Trimming took off 1 base at V and 8 bases at J, with 15 bases between the two ends. CDR1 is SGHRS, CDR2 YFSETQ, per germline. The part of the CDR3 DNA that was read is TGCGCCAGCAGCTTGTTGGGGGGAGGAGAGGAAAAA. Translation: CASSLLGGGEEK. The full CDR3 is CASSLLGGGEEKLFF. Combining the CDR3 with reference TRBV5-1 and TRBJ1-4 gives the whole variable domain KAGVTQTPRYLIKTRGQQVTLSCSPISGHRSVSWYQQTPGQGLQFLFEYFSETQRNKGNFPGRFSGRQFSNSRSEMNVSTLELGDSALYLCASSLLGGGEEKLFFGSGTQLSVL.